This is a list of T cell receptor beta chains from one sample in a study of T cell responses to AZD1222 COVID-19 vaccine. Data came from immunoSEQ multiplex PCR; TCRdb stores just in-frame clones and leaves some out. This sample carries some 160,000 clones, approximately 91% of them seen once, and the ten largest clones take around 1.8%. This sample comprised peripheral blood, obtained 28 days after the second AZD1222 dose. These receptors all come from an adult who received the AZD1222 COVID-19 vaccine. Each CDR3 is given with its conserved first and last residue. The order of the fields is V gene, D gene, clone size, J gene, CDR3 protein, CDR3 DNA. The D gene is left open where the match is weak. Expanded clones get a size class; other rows say once, few or many, or leave the size out.

TRBV11-2	TRBD2	-	TRBJ2-7	CASSLGVGEGYEQYF	TGTGCCAGCAGCTTAGGGGTCGGGGAGGGCTACGAGCAGTACTTC
TRBV27	-	-	TRBJ1-5	CASAPGSNQPQHF	TGTGCCAGCGCCCCGGGTAGCAATCAGCCCCAGCATTTT
TRBV5-1	-	-	TRBJ1-2	CASSPTDRRGYTF	TGCGCCAGCAGCCCCACGGACCGAAGAGGCTACACCTTC
TRBV2	-	-	TRBJ1-6	CASSEASRDNPLHF	TGTGCCAGCAGTGAAGCTTCACGGGACAACCCCCTCCACTTT
TRBV9	TRBD2	-	TRBJ2-3	CASSVGLAYTDTQYF	TGTGCCAGCAGCGTGGGACTAGCGTACACAGATACGCAGTATTTT
TRBV27	-	few	TRBJ2-3	CASSAPSTDTQYF	TGTGCCAGCAGTGCGCCTAGCACAGATACGCAGTATTTT
TRBV5-5	TRBD2	-	TRBJ2-5	CASSLEVAGVSGGETQYF	TGTGCCAGCAGCTTGGAGGTAGCGGGAGTTTCGGGGGGAGAGACCCAGTACTTC
TRBV5-4	-	-	TRBJ1-1	CASSLARNTEAFF	TGTGCCAGCAGCTTGGCCAGGAACACTGAAGCTTTCTTT
TRBV5-4	-	-	TRBJ1-1	CASSLGVGTEAFF	TGTGCCAGCAGCTTAGGGGTGGGCACTGAAGCTTTCTTT
TRBV18	TRBD1	few	TRBJ1-1	CASSTGGSTEAFF	TGTGCCAGCTCAACAGGGGGCTCTACTGAAGCTTTCTTT
TRBV5-1	-	-	TRBJ1-1	CASSLDAGWTEAFF	TGCGCCAGCAGCTTGGATGCAGGGTGGACTGAAGCTTTCTTT
TRBV19	-	once	TRBJ1-1	CASSRKGMWTEAFF	TGTGCCAGTAGTAGAAAGGGGATGTGGACTGAAGCTTTCTTT
TRBV19	-	-	TRBJ1-4	CASSIRKADEKLFF	TGTGCCAGTAGTATAAGGAAGGCGGATGAAAAACTGTTTTTT
TRBV2	-	-	TRBJ1-3	CASRYRSGNTIYF	TGTGCCAGCCGATACAGGTCTGGAAACACCATATATTTT
TRBV12-3/TRBV12-4	-	-	TRBJ1-1	CASSLAKNTEAFF	TGTGCCAGCAGTTTAGCTAAGAACACTGAAGCTTTCTTT
TRBV2	-	once	TRBJ1-1	CASRGSGAMNTEAFF	TGTGCCAGCAGGGGTTCAGGCGCCATGAACACTGAAGCTTTCTTT
TRBV6-2/TRBV6-3	TRBD1	once	TRBJ2-7	CASSKDRGTYF	TGTGCCAGCAGCAAGGACAGGGGAACCTACTTC
TRBV3-1/TRBV3-2	TRBD1	-	TRBJ1-2	CASSHTPGTGNGYTF	TGTGCCAGCAGCCATACCCCCGGGACAGGTAATGGCTACACCTTC
TRBV7-9	TRBD1	-	TRBJ1-1	CASSLGDRIITEAFF	TGTGCCAGCAGCTTGGGGGACAGGATTATCACTGAAGCTTTCTTT
TRBV2	-	-	TRBJ2-3	CASSDDRMDTDTQYF	TGTGCCAGCAGTGATGACAGGATGGACACAGATACGCAGTATTTT
TRBV5-1	-	few	TRBJ1-1	CASASQDMNTEAFF	TGCGCCAGCGCCAGCCAGGATATGAACACTGAAGCTTTCTTT
TRBV19	TRBD1	-	TRBJ1-5	CASSQGRDRASNQPQHF	TGTGCCAGTAGTCAAGGCCGGGACAGGGCCTCCAATCAGCCCCAGCATTTT
TRBV18	-	-	TRBJ2-1	CASSQGRGAYNEQFF	TGTGCCAGCTCACAAGGGAGGGGGGCCTACAATGAGCAGTTCTTC
TRBV5-1	-	-	TRBJ1-1	CASSLGALDTEAFF	TGCGCCAGCAGCTTGGGGGCTCTGGACACTGAAGCTTTCTTT
TRBV19	-	-	TRBJ2-5	CASSIGQGLQETQYF	TGTGCCAGTAGTATCGGCCAGGGGCTACAAGAGACCCAGTACTTC
TRBV6-5	-	-	TRBJ1-1	CASSPLTANTEAFF	TGTGCCAGCAGTCCCTTGACAGCGAACACTGAAGCTTTCTTT
TRBV14	-	-	TRBJ2-5	CASSQVGDVQETQYF	TGTGCCAGCAGCCAAGTTGGGGATGTGCAAGAGACCCAGTACTTC
TRBV5-1	-	once	TRBJ2-2	CASNREGNGELFF	TGCGCCAGCAATCGAGAGGGGAACGGGGAGCTGTTTTTT
TRBV5-1	-	-	TRBJ2-2	CASSLVDITGELFF	TGCGCCAGCAGCTTGGTCGACATCACCGGGGAGCTGTTTTTT
TRBV5-4	TRBD1	once	TRBJ2-7	CASSTRTGDGEQYF	TGTGCCAGCAGCACCCGGACAGGGGACGGCGAGCAGTACTTC
TRBV5-1	-	-	TRBJ2-1	CASKVGGPYNEQFF	TGCGCCAGCAAGGTGGGAGGTCCCTACAATGAGCAGTTCTTC
TRBV3-1/TRBV3-2	-	-	TRBJ2-1	CASSQGTANEQFF	TGTGCCAGCAGCCAAGGAACTGCTAATGAGCAGTTCTTC
TRBV3-1/TRBV3-2	TRBD1	few	TRBJ1-2	CASTVTGYYGYTF	TGTGCCAGCACCGTGACAGGGTACTATGGCTACACCTTC
TRBV18	-	-	TRBJ1-5	CASSLYVRGGNQPQHF	TGTGCCAGCTCACTCTATGTGAGGGGTGGCAATCAGCCCCAGCATTTT
TRBV3-1/TRBV3-2	-	-	TRBJ2-2	CASSQVVGVPNTGELFF	TGTGCCAGCAGCCAAGTTGTGGGGGTGCCGAACACCGGGGAGCTGTTTTTT
TRBV6-5	-	-	TRBJ1-6	CASSYSIYRNNSPLHF	TGTGCCAGCAGTTACTCGATCTACAGGAATAATTCACCCCTCCACTTT
TRBV10-1	-	-	TRBJ2-7	CASWTKTDTYEQYF	TGCGCCAGTTGGACTAAGACGGACACCTACGAGCAGTACTTC
TRBV5-1	-	-	TRBJ1-1	CASSLVTNTEAFF	TGCGCCAGCAGCTTGGTCACGAACACTGAAGCTTTCTTT
TRBV19	-	few	TRBJ1-2	CASSMREYGYTF	TGTGCCAGTAGTATGAGGGAATATGGCTACACCTTC
TRBV11-3	-	-	TRBJ2-5	CASSLLANQGTQYF	TGTGCCAGCAGCTTACTGGCCAACCAAGGGACCCAGTACTTC
TRBV3-1/TRBV3-2	-	-	TRBJ1-2	CASRRVGDNYGYTF	TGTGCCAGCAGACGCGTCGGCGACAACTATGGCTACACCTTC
TRBV3-1/TRBV3-2	-	-	TRBJ2-1	CASSPGGGAHNEQFF	TGTGCCAGCAGCCCTGGAGGGGGAGCCCACAATGAGCAGTTCTTC
TRBV3-1/TRBV3-2	TRBD1	-	TRBJ1-1	CASSRSTGSYTEAFF	TGTGCCAGCAGCCGCTCGACAGGGTCGTACACTGAAGCTTTCTTT